The source of this TCR beta chain is a study of CD8+CD57+ T cells in acquired aplastic anemia. Across the whole study: Sorting CD4+ and CD8+ cells gave DNA averaging approximately 3 ug.

The CDR3 has 15 amino acids. CDR1 MNHNS and CDR2 SASEGT come from the germline V gene. J was trimmed by 10 bases and V by 4 bases; bases with no gene match: 7. Genomic DNA was employed as the template in profiling TCR beta VDJ and CDR3. TCRdb independently ran MiXCR on the reads; one entry per CDR3 protein. The repertoire has hundreds of thousands of distinct CDR3 sequences, about two thirds of them found once; the top ten carry less than 4%. This clonotype was recorded many times. The clonotype originates from a human donor in good health, serving as a control. The sample taken for sequencing was sorted CD4+, CD8+, or CD8+CD57+ T cells (not recorded which) from PBMCs. The chain joins TRBV6-1 to TRBJ1-6, with 10 bases aligning to TRBD1. CDR3 in amino acids: CASSAAGQGTSPLHF. CDR3 nucleotide sequence: TGTGCCAGCAGTGCCGCGGGACAGGGGACGTCACCCCTCCACTTT.